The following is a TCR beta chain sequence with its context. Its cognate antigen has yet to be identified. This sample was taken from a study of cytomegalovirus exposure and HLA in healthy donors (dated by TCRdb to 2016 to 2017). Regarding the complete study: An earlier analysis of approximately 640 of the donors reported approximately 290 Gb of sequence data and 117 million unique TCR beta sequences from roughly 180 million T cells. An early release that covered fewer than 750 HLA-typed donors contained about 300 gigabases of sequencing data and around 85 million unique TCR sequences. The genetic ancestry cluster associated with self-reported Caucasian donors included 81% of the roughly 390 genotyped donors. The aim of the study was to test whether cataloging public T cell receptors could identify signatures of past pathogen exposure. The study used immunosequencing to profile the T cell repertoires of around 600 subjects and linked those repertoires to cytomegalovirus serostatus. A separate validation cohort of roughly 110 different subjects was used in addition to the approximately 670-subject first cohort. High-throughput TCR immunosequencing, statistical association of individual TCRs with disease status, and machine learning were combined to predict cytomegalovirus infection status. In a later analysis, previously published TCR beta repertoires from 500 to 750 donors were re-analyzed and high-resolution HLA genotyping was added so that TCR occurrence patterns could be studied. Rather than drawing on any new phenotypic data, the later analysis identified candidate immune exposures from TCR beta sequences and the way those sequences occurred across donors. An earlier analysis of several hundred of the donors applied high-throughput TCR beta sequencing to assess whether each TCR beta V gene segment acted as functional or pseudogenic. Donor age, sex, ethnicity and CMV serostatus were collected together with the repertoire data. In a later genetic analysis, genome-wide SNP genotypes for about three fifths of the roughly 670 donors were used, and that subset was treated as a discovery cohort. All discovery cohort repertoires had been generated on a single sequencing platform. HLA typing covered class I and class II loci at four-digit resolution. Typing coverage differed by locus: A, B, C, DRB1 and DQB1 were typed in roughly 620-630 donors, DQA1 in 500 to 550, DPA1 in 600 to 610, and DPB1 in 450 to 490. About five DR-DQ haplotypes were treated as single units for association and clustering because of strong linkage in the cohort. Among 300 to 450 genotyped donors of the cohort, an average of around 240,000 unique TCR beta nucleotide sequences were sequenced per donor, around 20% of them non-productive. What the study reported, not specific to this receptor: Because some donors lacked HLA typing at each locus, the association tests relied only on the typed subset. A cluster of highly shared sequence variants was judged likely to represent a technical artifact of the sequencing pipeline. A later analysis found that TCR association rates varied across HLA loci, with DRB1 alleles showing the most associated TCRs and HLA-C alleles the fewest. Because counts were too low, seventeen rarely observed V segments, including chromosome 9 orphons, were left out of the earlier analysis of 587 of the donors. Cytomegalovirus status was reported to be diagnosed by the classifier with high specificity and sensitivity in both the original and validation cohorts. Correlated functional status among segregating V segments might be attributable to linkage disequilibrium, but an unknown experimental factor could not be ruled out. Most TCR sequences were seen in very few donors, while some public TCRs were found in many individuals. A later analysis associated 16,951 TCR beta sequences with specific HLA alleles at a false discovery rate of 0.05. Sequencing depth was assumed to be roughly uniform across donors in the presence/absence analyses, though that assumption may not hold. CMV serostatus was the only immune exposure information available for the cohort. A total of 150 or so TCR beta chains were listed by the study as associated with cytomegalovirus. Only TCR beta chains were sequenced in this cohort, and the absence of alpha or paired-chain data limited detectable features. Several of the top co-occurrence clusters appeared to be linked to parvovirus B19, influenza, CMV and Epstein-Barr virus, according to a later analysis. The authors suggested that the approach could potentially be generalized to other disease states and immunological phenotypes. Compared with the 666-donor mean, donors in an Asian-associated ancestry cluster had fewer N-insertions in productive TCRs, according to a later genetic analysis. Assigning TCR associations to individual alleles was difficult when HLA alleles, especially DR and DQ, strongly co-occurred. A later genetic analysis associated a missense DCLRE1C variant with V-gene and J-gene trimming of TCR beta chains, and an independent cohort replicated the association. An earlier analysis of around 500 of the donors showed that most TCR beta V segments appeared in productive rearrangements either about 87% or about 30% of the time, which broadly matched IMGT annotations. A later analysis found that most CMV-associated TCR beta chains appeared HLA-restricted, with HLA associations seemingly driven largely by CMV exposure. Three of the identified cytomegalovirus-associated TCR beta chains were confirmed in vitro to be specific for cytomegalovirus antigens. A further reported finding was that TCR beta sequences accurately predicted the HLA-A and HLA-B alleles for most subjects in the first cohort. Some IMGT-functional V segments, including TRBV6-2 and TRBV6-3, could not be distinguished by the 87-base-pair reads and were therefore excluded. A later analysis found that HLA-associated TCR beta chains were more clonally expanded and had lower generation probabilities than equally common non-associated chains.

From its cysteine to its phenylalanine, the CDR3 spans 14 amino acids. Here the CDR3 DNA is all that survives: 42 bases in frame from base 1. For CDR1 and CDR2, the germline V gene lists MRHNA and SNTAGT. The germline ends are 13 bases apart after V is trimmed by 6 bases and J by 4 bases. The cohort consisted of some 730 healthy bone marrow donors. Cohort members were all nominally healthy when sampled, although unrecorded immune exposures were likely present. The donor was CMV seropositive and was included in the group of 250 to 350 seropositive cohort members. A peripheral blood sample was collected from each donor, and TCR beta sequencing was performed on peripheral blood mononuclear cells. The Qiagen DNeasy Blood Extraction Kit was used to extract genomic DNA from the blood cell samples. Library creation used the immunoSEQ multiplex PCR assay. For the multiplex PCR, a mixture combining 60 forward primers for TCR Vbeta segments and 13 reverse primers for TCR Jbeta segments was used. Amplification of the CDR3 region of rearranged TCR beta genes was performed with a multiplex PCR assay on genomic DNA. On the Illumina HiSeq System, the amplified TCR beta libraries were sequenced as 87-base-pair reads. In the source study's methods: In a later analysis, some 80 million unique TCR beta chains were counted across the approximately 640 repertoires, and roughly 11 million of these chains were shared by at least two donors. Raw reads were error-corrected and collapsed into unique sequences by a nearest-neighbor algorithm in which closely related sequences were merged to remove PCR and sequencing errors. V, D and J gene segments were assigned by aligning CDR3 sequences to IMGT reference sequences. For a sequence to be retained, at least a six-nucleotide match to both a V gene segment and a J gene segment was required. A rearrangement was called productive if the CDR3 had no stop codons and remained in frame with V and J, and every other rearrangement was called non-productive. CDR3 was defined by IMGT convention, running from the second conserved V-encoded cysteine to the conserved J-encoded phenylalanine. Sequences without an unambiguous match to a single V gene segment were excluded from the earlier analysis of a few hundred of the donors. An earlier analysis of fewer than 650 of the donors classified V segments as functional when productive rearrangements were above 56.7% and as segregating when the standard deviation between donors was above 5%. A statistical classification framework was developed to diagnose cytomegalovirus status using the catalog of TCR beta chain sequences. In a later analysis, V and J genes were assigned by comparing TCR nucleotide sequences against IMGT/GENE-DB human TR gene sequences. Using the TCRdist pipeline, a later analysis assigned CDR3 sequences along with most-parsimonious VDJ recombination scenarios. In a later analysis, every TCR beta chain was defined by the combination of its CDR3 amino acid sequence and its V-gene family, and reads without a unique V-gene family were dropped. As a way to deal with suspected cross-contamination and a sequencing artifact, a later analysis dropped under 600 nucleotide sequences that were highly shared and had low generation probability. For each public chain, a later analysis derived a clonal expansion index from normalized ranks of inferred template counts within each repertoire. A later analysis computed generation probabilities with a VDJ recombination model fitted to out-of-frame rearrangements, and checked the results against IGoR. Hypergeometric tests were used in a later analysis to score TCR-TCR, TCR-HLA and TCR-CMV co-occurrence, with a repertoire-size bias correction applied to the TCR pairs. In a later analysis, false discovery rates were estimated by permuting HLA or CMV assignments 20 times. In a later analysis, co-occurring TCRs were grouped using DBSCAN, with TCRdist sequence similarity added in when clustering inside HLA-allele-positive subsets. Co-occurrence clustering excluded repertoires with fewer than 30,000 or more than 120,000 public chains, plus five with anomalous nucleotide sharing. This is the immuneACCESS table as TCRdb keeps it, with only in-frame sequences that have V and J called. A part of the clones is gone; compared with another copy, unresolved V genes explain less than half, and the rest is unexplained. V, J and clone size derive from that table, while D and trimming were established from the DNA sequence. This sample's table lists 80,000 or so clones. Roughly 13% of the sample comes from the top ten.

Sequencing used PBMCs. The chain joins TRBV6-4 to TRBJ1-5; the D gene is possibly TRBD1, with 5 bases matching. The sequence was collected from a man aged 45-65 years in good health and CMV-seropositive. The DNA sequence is TGTGCCAGCAGGGGACGGGAGGGAAATCAGCCCCAGCATTTT. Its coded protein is CASRGREGNQPQHF.